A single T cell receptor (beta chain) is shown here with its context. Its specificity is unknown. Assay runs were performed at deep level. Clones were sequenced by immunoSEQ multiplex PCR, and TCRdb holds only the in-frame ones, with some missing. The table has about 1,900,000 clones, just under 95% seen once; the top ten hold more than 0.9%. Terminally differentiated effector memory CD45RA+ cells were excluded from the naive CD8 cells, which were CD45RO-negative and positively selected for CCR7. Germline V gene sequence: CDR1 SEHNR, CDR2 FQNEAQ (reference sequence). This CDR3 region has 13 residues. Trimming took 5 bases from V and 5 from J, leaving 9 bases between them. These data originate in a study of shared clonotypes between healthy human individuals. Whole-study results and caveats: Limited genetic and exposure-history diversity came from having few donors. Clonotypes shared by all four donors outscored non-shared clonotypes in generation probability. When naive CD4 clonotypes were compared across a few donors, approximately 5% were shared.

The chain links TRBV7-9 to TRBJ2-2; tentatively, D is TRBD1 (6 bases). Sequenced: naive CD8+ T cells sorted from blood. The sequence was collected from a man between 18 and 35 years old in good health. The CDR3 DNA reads TGTGCCAGCAGCAATGGACAGACCGGGGAGCTGTTTTTT. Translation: CASSNGQTGELFF.